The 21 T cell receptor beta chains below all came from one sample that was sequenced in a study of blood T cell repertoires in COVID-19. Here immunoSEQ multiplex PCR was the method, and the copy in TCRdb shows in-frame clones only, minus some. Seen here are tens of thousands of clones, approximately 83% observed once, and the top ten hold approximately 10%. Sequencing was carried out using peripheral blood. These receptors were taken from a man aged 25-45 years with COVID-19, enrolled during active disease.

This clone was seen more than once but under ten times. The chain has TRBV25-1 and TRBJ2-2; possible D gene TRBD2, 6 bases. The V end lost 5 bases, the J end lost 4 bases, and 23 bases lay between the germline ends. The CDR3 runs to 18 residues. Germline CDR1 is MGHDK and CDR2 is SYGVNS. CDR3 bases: TGTGCCAGCAGTAGACCCCCTTTGAGGCAGGGAGGCACCGGGGAGCTGTTTTTT. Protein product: CASSRPPLRQGGTGELFF.

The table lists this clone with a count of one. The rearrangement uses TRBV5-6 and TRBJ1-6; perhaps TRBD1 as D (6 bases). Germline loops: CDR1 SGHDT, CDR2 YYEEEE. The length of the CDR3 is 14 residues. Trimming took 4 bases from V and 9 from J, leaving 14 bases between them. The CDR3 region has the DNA TGTGCCAGCAGCCGAGGACAGAAGGGTTCACCCCTCCACTTT. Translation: CASSRGQKGSPLHF.

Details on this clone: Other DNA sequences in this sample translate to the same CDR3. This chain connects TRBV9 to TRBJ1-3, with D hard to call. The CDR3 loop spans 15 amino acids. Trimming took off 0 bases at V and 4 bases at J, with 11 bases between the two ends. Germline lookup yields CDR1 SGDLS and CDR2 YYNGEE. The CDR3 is CASSVDPLRGNTIYF. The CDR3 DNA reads TGTGCCAGCAGCGTAGATCCACTGCGGGGAAACACCATATATTTT.

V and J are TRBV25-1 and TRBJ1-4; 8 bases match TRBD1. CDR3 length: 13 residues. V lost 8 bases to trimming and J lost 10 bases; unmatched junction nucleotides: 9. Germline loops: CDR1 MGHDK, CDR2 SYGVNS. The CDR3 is CASSTGTGGKLFF. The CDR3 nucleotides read TGTGCCAGCTCAACCGGGACAGGAGGAAAACTGTTTTTT.

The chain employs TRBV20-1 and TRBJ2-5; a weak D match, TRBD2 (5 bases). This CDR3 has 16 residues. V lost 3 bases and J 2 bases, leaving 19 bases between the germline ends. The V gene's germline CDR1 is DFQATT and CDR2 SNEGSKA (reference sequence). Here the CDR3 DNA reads TGCAGTGCTAGTCAGGAGGAAGACGGGCAACAAGAGACCCAGTACTTC. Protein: CSASQEEDGQQETQYF.

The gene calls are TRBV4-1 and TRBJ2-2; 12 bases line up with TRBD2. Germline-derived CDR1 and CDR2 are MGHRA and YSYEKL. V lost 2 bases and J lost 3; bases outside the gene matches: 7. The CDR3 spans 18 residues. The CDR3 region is CASSQTASGRVDTGELFF. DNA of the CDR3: TGCGCCAGCAGCCAAACGGCTAGCGGGAGGGTCGACACCGGGGAGCTGTTTTTT.

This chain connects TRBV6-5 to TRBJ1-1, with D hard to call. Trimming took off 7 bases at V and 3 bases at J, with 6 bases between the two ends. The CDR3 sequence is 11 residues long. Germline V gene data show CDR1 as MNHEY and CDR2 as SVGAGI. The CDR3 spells CASKEDTEAFF. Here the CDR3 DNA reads TGTGCCAGCAAGGAGGACACTGAAGCTTTCTTT.

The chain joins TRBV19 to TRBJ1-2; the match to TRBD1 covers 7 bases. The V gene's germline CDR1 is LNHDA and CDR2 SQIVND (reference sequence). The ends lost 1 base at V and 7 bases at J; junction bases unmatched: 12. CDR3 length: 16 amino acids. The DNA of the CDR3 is TGTGCCAGTAGTATAGTCGGGACAGAAGGGCGGTCTGGCTACACCTTC. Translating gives CASSIVGTEGRSGYTF.

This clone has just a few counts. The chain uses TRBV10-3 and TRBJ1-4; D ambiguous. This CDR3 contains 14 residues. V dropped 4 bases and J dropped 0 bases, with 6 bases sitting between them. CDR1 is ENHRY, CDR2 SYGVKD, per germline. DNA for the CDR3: TGTGCCATCAGTGGGGCAGCAACTAATGAAAAACTGTTTTTT. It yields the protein CAISGAATNEKLFF.

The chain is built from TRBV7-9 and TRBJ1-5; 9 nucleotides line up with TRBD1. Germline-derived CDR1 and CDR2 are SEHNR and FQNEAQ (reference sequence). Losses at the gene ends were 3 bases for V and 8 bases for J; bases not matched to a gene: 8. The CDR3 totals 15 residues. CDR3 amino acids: CASSLAGTGLEPQHF. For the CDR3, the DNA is TGTGCCAGCAGCTTGGCAGGGACAGGGTTGGAGCCCCAGCATTTT.

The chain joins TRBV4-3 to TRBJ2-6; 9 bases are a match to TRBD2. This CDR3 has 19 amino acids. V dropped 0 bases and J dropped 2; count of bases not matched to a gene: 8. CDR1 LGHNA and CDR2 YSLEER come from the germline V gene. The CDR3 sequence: CASSQDRGSGRPGANVLTF. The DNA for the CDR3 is TGCGCCAGCAGCCAAGATCGTGGTAGCGGGAGACCTGGGGCCAACGTCCTGACTTTC.

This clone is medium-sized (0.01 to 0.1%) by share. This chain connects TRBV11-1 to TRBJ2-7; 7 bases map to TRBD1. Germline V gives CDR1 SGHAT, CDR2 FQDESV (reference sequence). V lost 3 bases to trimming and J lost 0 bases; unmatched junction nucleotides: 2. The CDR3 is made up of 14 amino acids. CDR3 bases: TGTGCCAGCAGCTTCGACAGGGCCTCCTACGAGCAGTACTTC. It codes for CASSFDRASYEQYF.

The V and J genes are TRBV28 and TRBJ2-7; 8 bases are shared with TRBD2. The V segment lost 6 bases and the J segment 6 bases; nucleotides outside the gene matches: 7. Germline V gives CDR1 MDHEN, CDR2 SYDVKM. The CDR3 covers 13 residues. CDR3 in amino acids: CASSQAGVREQYF. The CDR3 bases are TGTGCCAGCAGCCAAGCGGGAGTACGCGAGCAGTACTTC.

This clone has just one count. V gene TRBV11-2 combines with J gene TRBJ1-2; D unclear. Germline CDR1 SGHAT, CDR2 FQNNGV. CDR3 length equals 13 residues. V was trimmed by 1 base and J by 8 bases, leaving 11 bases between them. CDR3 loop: CASSLVRGGGYTF. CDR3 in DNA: TGTGCCAGCAGCTTAGTGCGTGGAGGCGGCTACACCTTC.

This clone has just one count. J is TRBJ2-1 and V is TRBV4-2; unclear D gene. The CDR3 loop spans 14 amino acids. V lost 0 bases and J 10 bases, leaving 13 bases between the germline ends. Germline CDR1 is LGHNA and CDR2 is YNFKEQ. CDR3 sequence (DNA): TGTGCCAGCAGCCAAGAAGAAGGAGTTTTGGAGCAGTTCTTC. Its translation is CASSQEEGVLEQFF.

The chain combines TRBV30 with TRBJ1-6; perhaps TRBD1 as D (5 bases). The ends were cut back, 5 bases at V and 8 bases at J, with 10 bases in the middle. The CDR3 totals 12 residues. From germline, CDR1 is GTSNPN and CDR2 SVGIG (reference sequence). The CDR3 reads CAWAPGDSPLHF. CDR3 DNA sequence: TGTGCCTGGGCCCCGGGGGATTCACCCCTCCACTTT.

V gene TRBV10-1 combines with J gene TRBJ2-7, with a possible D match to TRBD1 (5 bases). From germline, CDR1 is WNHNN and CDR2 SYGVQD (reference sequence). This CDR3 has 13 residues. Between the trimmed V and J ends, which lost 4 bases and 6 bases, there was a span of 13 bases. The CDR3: CASSVVRVGEQYF. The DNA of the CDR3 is TGCGCCAGCAGTGTTGTCAGGGTTGGCGAGCAGTACTTC.

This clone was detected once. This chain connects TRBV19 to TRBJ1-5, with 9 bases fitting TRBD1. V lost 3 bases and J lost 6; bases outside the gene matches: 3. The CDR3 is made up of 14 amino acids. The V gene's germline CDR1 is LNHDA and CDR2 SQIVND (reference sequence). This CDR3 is CASSIKDRGQPQHF. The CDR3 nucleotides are TGTGCCAGTAGTATTAAGGACAGGGGTCAGCCCCAGCATTTT.

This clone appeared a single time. The CDR3: CASSLLRGIGDNSPLHF. The CDR3 DNA reads TGTGCCAGCAGTCTCCTGAGGGGGATAGGTGATAATTCACCCCTCCACTTT. This sequence joins TRBV6-6 and TRBJ1-6; D possibly corresponds to TRBD1 (6 bases). Per germline, CDR1 MNHNY and CDR2 SVGAGI (reference sequence). This CDR3 has 17 amino acids. Trimming cost V 5 bases and J 5 bases, with 19 bases left between them.

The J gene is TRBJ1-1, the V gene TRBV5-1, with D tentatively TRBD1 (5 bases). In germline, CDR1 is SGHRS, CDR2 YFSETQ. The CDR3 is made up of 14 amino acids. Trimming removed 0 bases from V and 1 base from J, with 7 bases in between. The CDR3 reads CASSLEGPNTEAFF. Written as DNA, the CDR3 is TGCGCCAGCAGCTTGGAGGGGCCGAACACTGAAGCTTTCTTT.

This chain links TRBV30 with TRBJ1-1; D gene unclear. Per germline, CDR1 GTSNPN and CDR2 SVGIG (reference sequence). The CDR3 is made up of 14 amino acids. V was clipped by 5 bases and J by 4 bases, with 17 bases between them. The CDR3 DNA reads TGTGCCTGGGTAGGGAGCGGGGTAGCCACTGAAGCTTTCTTT. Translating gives CAWVGSGVATEAFF.